These 13 T cell receptor beta chains came from one sample sequenced in a study of persistence of HIV-infected CD4 T cells. The libraries were made with immunoSEQ version 4 in survey mode. Sequenced by immunoSEQ multiplex PCR; TCRdb stores in-frame clones only, minus some. The table records some 40,000 clones, approximately 81% of them present only once. Their target antigens are unknown. An overlapping HIV-1 Gag peptide pool stimulated these cells at roughly 1 ug/peptide/mL. CD40L/CD69 double-negative CD45RO-high memory CD4+ T cells were collected. The sequencing here drew on cultured CD4+ T cells from PBMCs, taken from a patient who received antiretroviral therapy. Every receptor here comes from an adult with HIV. The donor label of this sample is uncertain.

V and J are TRBV9 and TRBJ2-3, with D possibly TRBD2 on 6 matching bases. Trimming cost V 3 bases and J 6 bases, with 8 bases left between them. This CDR3 spans 12 amino acids. The V gene's germline CDR1 is SGDLS and CDR2 YYNGEE. DNA for the CDR3: TGTGCCAGCAGCGCTGGGGGGGATACGCAGTATTTT. It is translated as CASSAGGDTQYF.

The chain has TRBV10-1 and TRBJ2-6; 8 bases line up with TRBD1. With 6 bases clipped from V and 4 bases from J, the junction kept 5 bases outside the gene matches. Germline lookup yields CDR1 WNHNN and CDR2 SYGVQD (reference sequence). There are 15 residues in the CDR3. This chain's CDR3 is CASSSRGPGANVLTF. The CDR3 DNA reads as TGCGCCAGCAGCTCCAGGGGGCCAGGGGCCAACGTCCTGACTTTC.

This chain uses TRBV14 with TRBJ2-2; possibly TRBD1 for D (5 bases). Trimming cost V 8 bases and J 14 bases, with 15 bases left between them. The CDR3 totals 11 residues. Germline V CDR1 and CDR2: SGHDN, FVKESK. The CDR3 sequence is CASGAKGRLFF. For the CDR3, the DNA is TGTGCCAGCGGAGCCAAGGGGCGACTGTTTTTT.

Only one count was recorded for this clone. This chain connects TRBV27 to TRBJ2-7; TRBD2 matches 7 bases. This CDR3 comprises 19 residues. With V trimmed by 7 bases and J by 4 bases, 25 bases remained unmatched. Per germline, CDR1 MNHEY and CDR2 SMNVEV (reference sequence). CDR3 loop: CASTLVPTTLPGRLYEQYF. CDR3 DNA: TGTGCCAGCACCCTGGTGCCCACCACACTGCCCGGGAGGCTATACGAGCAGTACTTC.

CDR3 in DNA: TGTGCCAGCAGTTGGACAGTTGCAGAGACCCAGTACTTC. Translation gives CASSWTVAETQYF. This rearrangement joins TRBV28 to TRBJ2-5, with a possible D match to TRBD1 (6 bases). V lost 4 bases to trimming and J lost 4 bases, with 10 bases between them. The germline V gene has CDR1 MDHEN and CDR2 SYDVKM. CDR3 length: 13 residues.

This clone occurred once. This chain links TRBV24-1 with TRBJ2-2, with a weak D call TRBD1 (7 bases). Trimming took off 3 bases at V and 3 bases at J, with 13 bases between the two ends. This CDR3 contains 16 residues. Germline values: CDR1 KGHDR, CDR2 SFDVKD. CDR3 sequence: CATSDRTGGDTGELFF. CDR3 nucleotide sequence: TGTGCCACCAGTGATCGGACAGGAGGGGACACCGGGGAGCTGTTTTTT.

The gene calls are TRBV29-1 and TRBJ2-7; TRBD1 agrees at 9 bases. The germline CDR1 and CDR2 sequences are SQVTM and ANQGSEA. The J segment lost 1 base and the V segment lost 4 bases, leaving 11 bases of the junction unmatched. This CDR3 comprises 16 residues. CDR3 in DNA: TGCAGCGTTGCACCTTACTCGACAGGGGGTTCCTACGAGCAGTACTTC. It yields the protein CSVAPYSTGGSYEQYF.

The V and J genes are TRBV28 and TRBJ2-7; 10 nucleotides match TRBD1. Trimming at V came to 3 bases and at J to 6 bases, leaving 8 bases not matched to a gene. CDR3 length: 15 residues. Germline lookup yields CDR1 MDHEN and CDR2 SYDVKM. The DNA for the CDR3 is TGTGCCAGCAGTTTGAGGAGGACAGGGGGTTCCGAGCAGTACTTC. Protein: CASSLRRTGGSEQYF.

V and J are TRBV2 and TRBJ2-3; D unresolved. The V gene's germline CDR1 is SNHLY and CDR2 FYNNEI. Trimming stripped 3 bases from V and 0 bases from J, with 4 bases between. CDR3 length: 13 residues. The CDR3 here is CASSEESTDTQYF. In DNA form, the CDR3 reads TGTGCCAGCAGTGAGGAGAGCACAGATACGCAGTATTTT.

The chain employs TRBV6-7 and TRBJ1-1; D gene ambiguous. TRBV6-7 is an ORF, and what it does is uncertain. Trimming pared 0 bases from V and 1 base from J, leaving 9 bases between. This CDR3 region has 15 residues. DNA of the CDR3: TGTGCCAGCAGTTACTCGGAGGGCAAGAACACTGAAGCTTTCTTT. Translating gives CASSYSEGKNTEAFF.

The genes are TRBV2 and TRBJ2-3; 9 bases are a match to TRBD1. The ends lost 2 bases at V and 4 bases at J; junction bases unmatched: 4. The CDR3 totals 15 residues. In germline, CDR1 is SNHLY, CDR2 FYNNEI. The CDR3 loop reads CASSEIGTGSDTQYF. In nucleotides, the CDR3 is TGTGCCAGCAGTGAAATTGGGACAGGGTCAGATACGCAGTATTTT.

This rearrangement joins TRBV2 to TRBJ1-2; 8 nucleotides line up with TRBD1. Trimming took 4 bases from V and 4 from J; bases not matched to a gene: 5. The CDR3 consists of 14 residues. CDR1 is SNHLY, CDR2 FYNNEI, per germline. Here the CDR3 reads CASSAGTGIYGYTF. The CDR3 nucleotides read TGTGCCAGCAGTGCCGGGACAGGCATCTATGGCTACACCTTC.

This chain joins TRBV6-6 and TRBJ1-4; TRBD1 matches 9 bases. The CDR3 has 16 residues. J lost 7 bases, V lost 0 bases, and 6 bases had no gene match. CDR1 and CDR2 (germline): MNHNY, SVGAGI (reference sequence). CDR3 protein: CASSYSTGGAGEKLFF. The CDR3 nucleotides are TGTGCCAGCAGTTACTCCACAGGGGGCGCGGGTGAAAAACTGTTTTTT.